Below, 19 T cell receptor beta chains from the same sample are listed, as sequenced in a study of T cells in Graves' hyperthyroidism and ophthalmopathy. Authors of the study amplified TCR beta CDR3 regions from RNA transcripts. HTBI primers were the set used in a first-round RT-PCR of the TCR CDR3. TCRdb recomputed calls from the multiplex PCR reads with MiXCR, one row per CDR3 protein. The table includes some 500,000 distinct CDR3 sequences, approximately 15% detected once. The specimen sequenced was blood. These receptors came from a woman younger than 30 with Graves' hyperthyroidism.

This CDR3 is CASSQPGQGPANYGYTF. DNA for the CDR3: TGCGCCAGCAGCCAGCCAGGACAGGGACCGGCTAACTATGGCTACACCTTC. This sequence joins TRBV5-1 and TRBJ1-2, with 8 bases lining up with TRBD1. Germline-derived CDR1 and CDR2 are SGHRS and YFSETQ. V shed 4 bases, J shed 0 bases, and the junction held 11 bases outside the gene matches. This CDR3 contains 17 residues.

In regard to this clonotype: This clone may be a read error of a much larger clone one base away. In nucleotides, the CDR3 is TGTGCCACCAGTGAGTCAGGAATGGATGGCTACACCTTC. This encodes CATSESGMDGYTF. This rearrangement joins TRBV10-3 to TRBJ1-2; D call uncertain. Germline assignment: CDR1 ENHRY and CDR2 SYGVKD. The CDR3 has 13 residues.

This clonotype was observed at least ten times. This rearrangement joins TRBV19 to TRBJ1-1; tentative D call: TRBD1 (6 bases). The V gene lost 2 bases and the J gene lost 0 bases, with 13 bases spanning the gap. In germline, CDR1 is LNHDA, CDR2 SQIVND (reference sequence). The length of the CDR3 is 16 residues. This CDR3 is CASSIWRGTVNTEAFF. For the CDR3, the DNA is TGTGCCAGTAGTATATGGAGGGGGACTGTGAACACTGAAGCTTTCTTT.

This clonotype was found many times. The V call is TRBV13, the J call TRBJ2-1, with 7 bases matching TRBD2. CDR3 length: 16 amino acids. Trimming at V came to 7 bases and at J to 6 bases, leaving 15 bases not matched to a gene. The germline gives CDR1 PRHDT, CDR2 FYEKMQ (reference sequence). CDR3 DNA: TGTGCCAGCACCGTAGTAGTGGCGGGAGTGGGCAATGAGCAGTTCTTC. The encoded protein is CASTVVVAGVGNEQFF.

V is TRBV20-1 and J is TRBJ1-1, with TRBD1 identical over 7 bases. CDR1 is DFQATT, CDR2 SNEGSKA, per germline (reference sequence). Trimming took 5 bases from V and 3 from J; bases not matched to a gene: 6. CDR3 length: 13 residues. CDR3 in amino acids: CSASQGQDTEAFF. In DNA form, the CDR3 reads TGCAGTGCTTCTCAAGGACAGGACACTGAAGCTTTCTTT.

This clonotype has at least ten counts. The rearrangement joins TRBV7-9 to TRBJ2-5; D call uncertain. Germline-derived CDR1 and CDR2 are SEHNR and FQNEAQ (reference sequence). The ends were cut back, 8 bases at V and 2 bases at J, with 6 bases in the middle. This CDR3 contains 11 residues. For the CDR3, the DNA is TGTGCCAGCGTGCAGCAAGAGACCCAGTACTTC. Protein: CASVQQETQYF. The whole variable domain, filled in from reference TRBV7-9 and TRBJ2-5, reads DTGVSQNPRHKITKRGQNVTFRCDPISEHNRLYWYRQTLGQGPEFLTYFQNEAQLEKSRLLSDRFSAERPKGSFSTLEIQRTEQGDSAMYLCASVQQETQYFGPGTRLLVL.

Note on this clonotype: Sequence at one end of the junction differs from germline and may be a read error. This chain's CDR3 is CASSSSSGLNTRELFF. Here the CDR3 DNA reads TGCGCCAGCAGCTCCTCTAGCGGCCTGAACACCAGGGAGCTGTTTTTT. The J gene is TRBJ2-2, the V gene TRBV5-1, with 7 bases identical to TRBD2. The CDR3 length is 16 residues. The V gene's germline CDR1 is SGHRS and CDR2 YFSETQ.

In its sample, this clonotype was seen many times. The chain joins TRBV7-9 to TRBJ1-3; D may be TRBD1 (5 bases). The V end lost 3 bases, the J end lost 4 bases, and 13 bases lay between the germline ends. CDR3 length equals 15 residues. Germline-derived CDR1 and CDR2 are SEHNR and FQNEAQ (reference sequence). The CDR3: CASSFGTDSGNTIYF. CDR3 bases: TGTGCCAGCAGCTTTGGGACGGACTCCGGAAACACCATATATTTT.

This clonotype was counted between two and nine times. The chain has TRBV3-1 and TRBJ1-4; D not certain. The CDR3 consists of 13 residues. Germline V CDR1 and CDR2: LGHDT, YNNKEL (reference sequence). V lost 9 bases to trimming and J lost 1 base, with 9 bases between them. DNA of the CDR3: TGTGCCAGTAGAGAGCGAACTAATGAAAAACTGTTTTTT. Translated, it gives CASRERTNEKLFF.

J is TRBJ2-1 and V is TRBV11-3, with D possibly TRBD2 on 6 matching bases. Trimming removed 0 bases at V and 7 bases at J, with 13 bases between. The CDR3 covers 15 residues. The V gene's germline CDR1 is SGHNT and CDR2 YENEEA. The CDR3 sequence is CASSLEVTSRNEQFF. CDR3 bases: TGTGCCAGCAGCTTAGAAGTTACTAGCAGGAATGAGCAGTTCTTC.

This clonotype was counted many times. This sequence joins TRBV5-1 and TRBJ2-7; D call uncertain. This CDR3 is 12 amino acids long. V gave up 0 bases and J gave up 6 bases, with 7 bases separating them. Germline V gene data show CDR1 as SGHRS and CDR2 as YFSETQ. The CDR3, as DNA: TGCGCCAGCAGCTTGGGTCCGGGCGAGCAGTACTTC. This gives the protein CASSLGPGEQYF.

This clonotype was seen many times. This chain connects TRBV6-1 to TRBJ2-2, with TRBD1 matching over 7 bases. The CDR3 totals 14 residues. With 5 bases clipped from V and 2 bases from J, the junction kept 2 bases outside the gene matches. Germline lookup yields CDR1 MNHNS and CDR2 SASEGT. CDR3 protein: CASSRGGNTGELFF. In DNA, the CDR3 is TGTGCCAGCAGTCGAGGGGGCAACACCGGGGAGCTGTTTTTT.

There are a few counts of this clonotype. CDR3 DNA: TGTGCCAGCAGCTCAGGGACAGGGGGTGAAAAACTGTTTTTT. Amino acid sequence: CASSSGTGGEKLFF. The J gene is TRBJ1-4, the V gene TRBV5-6, with 11 positions matching TRBD1. The CDR3 has 14 amino acids. Germline V CDR1 and CDR2: SGHDT, YYEEEE. Trimming took 3 bases from V and 7 from J; bases not matched to a gene: 2.

This clonotype was counted only a few times. The chain employs TRBV7-3 and TRBJ2-1; 12 positions agree with TRBD2. The CDR3 length is 15 residues. Germline loops: CDR1 SGHTA, CDR2 FQGTGA. After removal of 2 bases from V and 7 bases from J, the junction contained 3 bases not matched to a gene. This chain's CDR3 is CASSLETSGRNEQFF. The CDR3 DNA follows: TGTGCCAGCAGCTTAGAGACTAGCGGGAGAAATGAGCAGTTCTTC.

This clonotype occurred many times. The J gene is TRBJ2-4, the V gene TRBV5-1, with 7 positions matching TRBD2. Looked up from germline, CDR1 is SGHRS and CDR2 is YFSETQ. V gave up 5 bases and J gave up 3 bases; unmatched junction bases: 8. CDR3 size: 15 residues. The CDR3, as DNA: TGCGCCAGCAGATCTGATCCTAGCGGCAAAAACATTCAGTACTTC. It codes for CASRSDPSGKNIQYF.

This clonotype was counted at least ten times. The V and J genes are TRBV12-3 or TRBV12-4 and TRBJ1-5, with a possible D match to TRBD1 (6 bases). The V end lost 7 bases, the J end lost 6 bases, and 13 bases lay between the germline ends. The CDR3 spans 13 residues. The CDR3 here is CASNLDRRQPQHF. Written as DNA, the CDR3 is TGTGCCAGCAACCTAGACAGGCGTCAGCCCCAGCATTTT.

This clonotype has ten or more counts. The gene calls are TRBV30 and TRBJ2-7; the match to TRBD2 covers 7 bases. This CDR3 comprises 12 residues. Germline CDR1 reads GTSNPN; CDR2 reads SVGIG (reference sequence). V was pared by 6 bases and J by 4 bases, with 6 bases of the junction left unmatched. CDR3 DNA: TGTGCCTGCGATTGGGAGGGATACGAGCAGTACGTC. It is translated as CACDWEGYEQYV.

In this sample, this clonotype turned up many times. The rearrangement uses TRBV28 and TRBJ1-2; D unclear. In germline, CDR1 is MDHEN, CDR2 SYDVKM. This CDR3 is 13 amino acids long. Trimming stripped 2 bases from V and 4 bases from J, with 8 bases between. The CDR3 here is CASSLSPLYGYTF. For the CDR3, the DNA is TGTGCCAGCAGTTTAAGTCCCCTCTATGGCTACACCTTC.

This clonotype was seen repeatedly, ten times or more. V gene TRBV20-1 combines with J gene TRBJ2-2; D remains ambiguous. Germline V gene data show CDR1 as DFQATT and CDR2 as SNEGSKA (reference sequence). This CDR3 region has 13 residues. The V gene lost 0 bases and the J gene lost 8 bases, with 10 bases spanning the gap. In nucleotides, the CDR3 is TGCAGTGCTAGAGACTTTATGGAAGGGGAGCTGTTTTTT. Amino acid sequence: CSARDFMEGELFF.